Sequencing of this T cell receptor (beta chain) was carried out in a study of blood T cells in healthy people across ages. Next came a second PCR, run for about 7 to 12 cycles, which used a sample-barcoded 5' primer along with a J-beta primer mix. Tags on each cDNA molecule came from a template-switch adaptor with 12 random nucleotides. TCRdb re-derived calls from the 5' RACE reads in MiXCR, one entry per CDR3 protein. This table holds about a million distinct CDR3 sequences, 51% found once. The V end was cut by 5 bases, the J end by 6 bases, with 5 bases between. This CDR3 comprises 10 residues. Germline loops: CDR1 DFQATT, CDR2 SNEGSKA (reference sequence).

The gene calls are TRBV20-1 and TRBJ2-1; D not certain. The TCR comes from a woman aged 55-69 years in good health. Sequencing was carried out using blood. CDR3 amino acids: CSALLNEQFF. The CDR3 DNA is TGCAGTGCTCTTCTCAATGAGCAGTTCTTC.